One sample yielded the 10 T cell receptor beta chains listed below, sequenced in a study of spatial heterogeneity in lung cancer. Overall study findings and caveats: Counts of expanded alpha and beta TCRs within tumors tracked the tumor nonsynonymous mutation count.

No antigen has been identified for these receptors. Time point specified: sample taken at primary tumor resection. From the 5' RACE reads, TCRdb called clonotypes with MiXCR, one entry per CDR3 protein. The table lists around 9,600 distinct CDR3 sequences, over 4.5% of them singletons, with around 25% in the top ten. The specimen comprised lung tumor tissue, sampled at surgery. The receptors derive from a female donor with early-stage non-small cell lung cancer.

The chain carries TRBV6-1 and TRBJ1-6; weak D call: TRBD1 (5 bases). CDR1 is MNHNS, CDR2 SASEGT, per germline. V lost 8 bases to trimming and J lost 5 bases, with 16 bases between them. This CDR3 region has 15 residues. The CDR3 bases are TGTGCCAGCTCGGGGGGGAGGATCCATAATTCACCCCTCCACTTT. Its translation is CASSGGRIHNSPLHF.

This clonotype is medium-sized by share. V usage is TRBV3-1 and J usage is TRBJ1-2; TRBD1 is a possible D gene (5 bases). Trimming cost V 6 bases and J 3 bases, with 11 bases left between them. The germline gives CDR1 LGHDT, CDR2 YNNKEL (reference sequence). The CDR3 sequence is 13 residues long. CDR3 sequence: CASSTPGDYGYTF. The DNA of the CDR3 is TGTGCCAGCAGTACTCCGGGGGACTATGGCTACACCTTC.

In its sample, this clonotype was seen a few times. The CDR3 bases are TGTGCCAGCAGTCTTAAACCCGCTTCCAATCAGCCCCAGCATTTT. Translated: CASSLKPASNQPQHF. The chain employs TRBV7-9 and TRBJ1-5; D gene uncertain. The germline V gene encodes CDR1 SEHNR and CDR2 FQNEAQ (reference sequence). Trimming left V 6 bases short and J 3 bases short, with 15 bases between. CDR3 length: 15 residues.

This clonotype was seen at least ten times. The chain combines TRBV7-3 with TRBJ2-7, with a possible D match to TRBD2 (6 bases). Germline V gives CDR1 SGHTA, CDR2 FQGTGA. The V end was cut by 2 bases, the J end by 6 bases, with 11 bases between. The CDR3 has 13 amino acids. CDR3 residues: CASSLYGGSEQYF. The CDR3 DNA is TGTGCCAGCAGCTTATACGGGGGAAGCGAGCAGTACTTC.

This clonotype was recorded many times. The genes are TRBV19 and TRBJ2-5, with D perhaps assigned TRBD1 or TRBD2 (5 bases each). With 4 bases removed from V and 3 bases from J, the gap between germline ends came to 12 bases. The CDR3 runs to 14 residues. The V gene's germline CDR1 is LNHDA and CDR2 SQIVND (reference sequence). The CDR3 region has the DNA TGTGCCAGTAGTAACCGGGACCGAGAAGAGACCCAGTACTTC. Translated: CASSNRDREETQYF.

There are a few counts of this clonotype. CDR3 DNA sequence: TGTGCCTGGAGTGTAGCGGGGGTTGGGGAGACCCAGTACTTC. It codes for CAWSVAGVGETQYF. The V and J genes are TRBV30 and TRBJ2-5; TRBD2 matches 8 bases. Germline V gene data show CDR1 as GTSNPN and CDR2 as SVGIG (reference sequence). The V and J ends lost 0 bases and 5 bases, in that order; junction bases with no gene match: 5. The CDR3 loop spans 14 amino acids. The variable domain in full, with the rest retrieved from reference TRBV30 and TRBJ2-5, is SQTIHQWPATLVQPVGSPLSLECTVEGTSNPNLYWYRQAAGRGLQLLFYSVGIGQISSEVPQNLSASRPQDRQFILSSKKLLLSDSGFYLCAWSVAGVGETQYFGPGTRLLVL.

There are many counts of this clonotype. V gene TRBV6-2 or TRBV6-3 combines with J gene TRBJ2-1; TRBD2 aligns across 10 bases. CDR3 length: 15 amino acids. Trimming at V came to 4 bases and at J to 7 bases, leaving 7 bases not matched to a gene. The germline V gene encodes CDR1 MNHEY and CDR2 SVGEGT. The CDR3 reads CASSSGLAVLNEQFF. Written as DNA, the CDR3 is TGTGCCAGCAGTTCCGGACTAGCGGTACTAAATGAGCAGTTCTTC.

This clonotype was seen at least ten times. This chain uses TRBV20-1 with TRBJ2-1; D unresolved. Germline assignment: CDR1 DFQATT and CDR2 SNEGSKA (reference sequence). There are 10 residues in the CDR3. The CDR3 nucleotides are TGCAGCTGTAACTACAATGAGCAGTTCTTC. This codes for CSCNYNEQFF.

This clonotype was observed at least ten times. The chain combines TRBV20-1 with TRBJ2-7; D might be TRBD1 (7 bases). CDR3 size: 13 residues. Germline V gene sequence: CDR1 DFQATT, CDR2 SNEGSKA (reference sequence). V gave up 5 bases and J gave up 4 bases, with 15 bases separating them. The CDR3 DNA reads as TGCAGTGCTGACTCAGGGGGGTTGTACGAGCAGTACTTC. Its protein is CSADSGGLYEQYF.

This clonotype has a count of ten or more. V and J are TRBV7-9 and TRBJ2-7, with 15 bases that match TRBD2. The CDR3 runs 15 residues. V shed 5 bases, J shed 6 bases, and the junction held 5 bases outside the gene matches. Germline V lookup: CDR1 SEHNR, CDR2 FQNEAQ (reference sequence). The chain's CDR3 is CASSPGLAGGFEQYF. CDR3 nucleotide sequence: TGTGCCAGCAGCCCAGGACTAGCGGGAGGGTTCGAGCAGTACTTC.